The source of this T cell receptor beta chain is a study of T cell repertoires in cytomegalovirus infection. Study overall: It was the public TCR beta signatures that indicated both CMV infection and matching HLA type. The study's findings and limits: The response measured ex vivo was dominated by TCR beta clonotypes (HLA-C-restricted and CMV-specific).

One entry per CDR3 protein, called by TCRdb with MiXCR from the reads. The sample has fewer than 200,000 distinct CDR3 sequences, approximately 19% seen once. Many counts were recorded for this clonotype. Its matching antigen is unknown. V dropped 5 bases and J dropped 5; count of bases not matched to a gene: 4. This CDR3 is built from 15 residues. This chain connects TRBV12-3 or TRBV12-4 to TRBJ1-4, with TRBD1 matching over 11 bases. The sequencing input was PBMCs. This TCR was recovered from a human donor in good health (CMV status not recorded). Some clones in this sample may be carry-over from other donors' samples. The CDR3 DNA sequence: TGTGCCAGCAGTCTCCGGACAGGGGGCAATGAAAAACTGTTTTTT. It encodes CASSLRTGGNEKLFF.